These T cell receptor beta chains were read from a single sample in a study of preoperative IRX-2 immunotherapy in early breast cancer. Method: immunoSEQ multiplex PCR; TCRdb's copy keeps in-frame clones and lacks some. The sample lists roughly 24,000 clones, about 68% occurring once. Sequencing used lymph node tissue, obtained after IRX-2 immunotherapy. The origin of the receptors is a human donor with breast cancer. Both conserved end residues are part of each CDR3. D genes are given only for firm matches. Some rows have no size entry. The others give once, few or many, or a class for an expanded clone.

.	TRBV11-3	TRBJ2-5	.	TGTGCCAGCAGCTTAGATCCCATTGTTCGGACCCAGTACTTC	CASSLDPIVRTQYF
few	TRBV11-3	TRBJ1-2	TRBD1	TGTGCCAGCAGCTCCCCGGACAGGGGGGTCTATGGCTACACCTTC	CASSSPDRGVYGYTF
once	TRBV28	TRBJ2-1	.	TGTGCCAGCAGTTTCGATGGAAGAAATGAGCAGTTCTTC	CASSFDGRNEQFF
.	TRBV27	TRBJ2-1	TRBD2	TGTGCCACCAGTGATCAAGGGGGACTAGCTAACTACAATGAACAGTTCTTC	CATSDQGGLANYNEQFF
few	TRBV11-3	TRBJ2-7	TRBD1	TGTGCCAGCAGCCTTGGGGGGACAGGTTCCTACGAGCAGTACTTC	CASSLGGTGSYEQYF
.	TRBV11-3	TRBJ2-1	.	TGTGCCAGCAGCTTCGCCGACGGTCTCTACAATGAGCAGTTCTTC	CASSFADGLYNEQFF
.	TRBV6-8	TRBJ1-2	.	TGTGCCAGCAGTTACTCAGACAGAGCTAACTATGGTTACACCTTC	CASSYSDRANYGYTF
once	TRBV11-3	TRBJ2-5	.	TGTGCCAGCAGCCTAGGGAGATTCCAAGAGACCCAGTACTTC	CASSLGRFQETQYF
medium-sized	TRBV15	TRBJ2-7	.	TGTGCCACCAGCAGAAACCAAGGGCAAGGGTACGAGCAGTACTTC	CATSRNQGQGYEQYF
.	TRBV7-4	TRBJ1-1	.	TGTGCCAGCAGCCTCTCGAGGCTCACTGAAGCTTTCTTT	CASSLSRLTEAFF
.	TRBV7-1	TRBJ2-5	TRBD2	TGTGCCAGCAGCTCGGGACTAGCGAGACAAGAGACCCAGTACTTC	CASSSGLARQETQYF
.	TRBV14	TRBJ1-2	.	TGTGCCAGCAGCCAAGCGGGAGCGGATGGCTACACCTTC	CASSQAGADGYTF
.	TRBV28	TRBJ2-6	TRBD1	TGTGCCAGCAGTTCCCAGGGGGCGGGTGGGGCCAACGTCCTGACTTTC	CASSSQGAGGANVLTF
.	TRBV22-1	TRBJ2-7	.	TGTGCCAGCAGTTTATATAGCGCCTACGAGCAGTACTTC	CASSLYSAYEQYF
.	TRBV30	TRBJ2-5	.	TGTGCCTGGACGGGGGGCAACCAAGAGACCCAGTACTTC	CAWTGGNQETQYF
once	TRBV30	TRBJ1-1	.	TGTGCCTGGAGTGTAGGCAGTTCCATGAACACTGAAGCTTTCTTT	CAWSVGSSMNTEAFF
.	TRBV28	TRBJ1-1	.	TGTGCCAGCAGTTTCGAGACAACAGAAGCTTTCTTT	CASSFETTEAFF
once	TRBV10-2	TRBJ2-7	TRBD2	TGCGCCAGCAGTTACTCTGCGGGGGGGACCTACGAGCAGTACTTC	CASSYSAGGTYEQYF
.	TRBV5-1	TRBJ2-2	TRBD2	TGCGCCAGCAGCTTGACTAGCGGGAGGGCCACCGGGGAGCTGTTTTTT	CASSLTSGRATGELFF
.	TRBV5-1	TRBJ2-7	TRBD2	TGCGCCAGCAGCTTGGGACTAGCGGGAGGGCCAGGGTACGAGCAGTACTTC	CASSLGLAGGPGYEQYF
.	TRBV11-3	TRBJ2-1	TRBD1	TGTGCCAGCAGCCCCGGACAGGGCACCCACAATGAGCAGTTCTTC	CASSPGQGTHNEQFF
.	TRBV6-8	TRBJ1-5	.	TGTGCCAGCAGTTACTCGTTTGATGGCAATCAGCCCCAGCATTTT	CASSYSFDGNQPQHF
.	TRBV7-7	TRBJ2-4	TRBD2	TGTGCCAGCAGCTTTTCCCTAGGGGAGGGACCCAAAAACATTCAGTACTTC	CASSFSLGEGPKNIQYF
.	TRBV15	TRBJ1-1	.	TGTGCCACCAGCAGAGTTGACACCGGGACAAAAGCTTTCTTT	CATSRVDTGTKAFF